This T cell receptor (beta chain) was identified in a study of CD8+ T cells in alopecia areata. Overall study context: Tofacitinib treatment spanned 6 to 18 months, with 6 months off drug afterward.

Sequencing used cDNA as its template, made by extracting RNA and reverse transcribing it. Profiling relied on immunoSEQ multiplex PCR, and the TCRdb table lists in-frame clones only, not all of them. Counted here are more than 200,000 clones, less than 65% occurring once; the ten biggest clones make up 3.5% to 5%. This clone has a handful of counts. Treatment: oral pan-JAK inhibitor, 5-10 mg twice daily. The sequence derives from a human donor with alopecia areata. The sample in question was CD4+ T cells sorted from blood, obtained at week 4, from a patient treated with tofacitinib.

The CDR3 loop is CASVLTDTQYF. CDR3 nucleotide sequence: TGTGCCAGCGTCCTCACAGATACGCAGTATTTT. The rearrangement uses TRBV18 and TRBJ2-3; D remains unclear. CDR3 size: 11 residues. Germline V CDR1 and CDR2: KGHSH, LQKENI. Deletions cut 8 bases from V and 2 bases from J, with 5 bases between.